This T cell receptor beta chain stems from a study of shared clonotypes between healthy human individuals (TCRdb year 2020). Concerning the study at large: The cohort comprised a couple of women and a few men aged 18 to 49 years. Per donor, three plates each were used for CD4 naive and CD4 memory, two for CD8 naive, and one for CD8 memory. The study deeply sequenced blood TCR repertoires of roughly five healthy adults to estimate repertoire size and the extent of clonotype sharing between individuals. To increase sequencing depth and limit assay-specific biases, TCR repertoire library preparation and sequencing were carried out by different laboratories using diverse techniques. Leukapheresis yielded between about 0.94 and 8.9 billion PBMCs per donor. Study-level results and caveats: Compared with non-shared clonotypes, the clonotypes found in all four sorted-subset donors had higher generation probabilities. Rarefaction of sorted-subset datasets indicated incomplete sequencing despite the large sequencing depth. The small number of donors limited the genetic and exposure-history diversity represented. Based on pairwise subsampling, the degree of clonotype sharing among donors was expected to be affected by sequencing depth. Sampling was restricted to blood, and TCR repertoires in tissues likely differ from the TCR repertoires found in blood. Around 5.4% of naive CD4, 3.5% of naive CD8, approximately 2% of memory CD4, and 0.4% of memory CD8 clonotypes were shared across several donors. Estimated clonotype richness was generally larger for naive than for memory subsets.

Healthy HIV-negative adults with no recently reported acute infections or vaccinations were included as donors. All donors were Caucasian adults living in Nashville, Tennessee, USA. CD4+ T cells were enriched through magnetic negative selection, after which naive cells were positively selected on CD45RA and the remaining negative fraction served as the memory subset. After blood collection by leukapheresis, PBMCs were isolated using Ficoll-Histopaque density gradient centrifugation and then cryopreserved in the vapor phase of liquid nitrogen. Analytical flow cytometry was used to check the purity and quantity of every magnetically sorted T cell population. Genomic DNA was isolated from each sorted fraction and quantified by UV absorbance on a Nanodrop 2000c. TCR CDR3 regions were amplified from genomic DNA by multiplex PCR using the deep immunoSEQ assay. Extracted genomic DNA from each cell subset was distributed evenly across all wells of several immunoSEQ 96-well plates, and each plate was treated as a replicate. For sorted subsets, about 210 ng of genomic DNA, equivalent to some 33,000 T cell genomes, went into each replicate PCR. Purified libraries were measured with a Qubit 3.0 fluorometer, size-checked on a Bioanalyzer 2100, and measured again with the KAPA Library Quantification kit. Each immunoSEQ 96-well plate was sequenced on its own single-read 150-cycle Illumina NextSeq 550 flow cell. Per the original workflow: Because the immunoSEQ output included only junctional sequences and no quality scores, the filtering could not be the same as the filtering used for full-length reads. To assign V/J genes and CDR3, sequences were annotated using PyIR, a Python wrapper for IgBLAST v1.9, with IMGT germline references. Reads with weak V/J assignments (E-value above 1e-6), missing CDR3, stop codons, out-of-frame junctions, or ambiguous translated residues were removed. V3J clonotypes were defined as sequences sharing the same inferred V gene, J gene, and CDR3 amino acid sequence. To compute the percentage overlap between repertoires, the number of shared unique clonotypes was divided by the size of the smaller repertoire. Richness of each repertoire was evaluated using RTK rarefaction, the Chao1 estimator, and Recon v2.1 estimates of unobserved clonotypes. For all TCRbeta clonotypes obtained by the gDNA method from a handful of donors, generation probabilities were computed with OLGA. The table comes from immuneACCESS by way of TCRdb, which keeps in-frame sequences with V and J called. Part of the clones is missing from these tables; in studies checked, under half for an unresolved V gene and the rest for unknown reasons. That table supplies the V and J calls and clone size; D and trimming were determined from the DNA. The sample data list over a million clones, and approximately 78% of these were observed just once. Roughly 0.56% of the sample lies in the top ten.

About this clone itself: The target of this receptor is not known. Within one base of it there is no much larger clone, and no base qualities were kept.

This receptor was obtained from a man aged 18 to 29 in good health. Some clones in this sample may be carry-over from other donors' samples. The sequenced material came from memory CD4+ T cells from PBMCs. Taken with the paper, the label for cell subset or site translates to: CD45RA-negative fraction.

The CDR3 region has the sequence CASSPGTGREAFF. In nucleotides, the sequence is TGTGCCAGCTCACCAGGGACAGGGAGGGAAGCTTTCTTT. Recombination joined TRBV18 with TRBJ1-1; 9 middle bases align to TRBD1. The CDR3 measures 13 amino acids from cysteine to phenylalanine. The DNA shown is the 39-base CDR3, in frame from base 1. Germline trimming: 2 bases from V, 8 bases from J; junction bases outside gene matches: 3. The germline V gene yields KGHSH for CDR1 and LQKENI for CDR2.